The T cell receptor beta chain described here comes from a study of Graves' ophthalmopathy and Graves' hyperthyroidism. Diagnosis relied on clinical symptoms, serum thyroxine, TRAb, thyroid ultrasound and orbital computed tomography. Amplified TCR beta CDR3 regions were obtained using RNA transcripts as template. The first-round RT-PCR employed HTBI primers together with the Qiagen OneStep RT-PCR kit. A multiplex PCR was then performed as the second round. TCRdb analysed the multiplex PCR reads with MiXCR anew, one entry per CDR3 protein. The sample carries nearly 400,000 distinct CDR3 sequences, approximately 16% recorded once. Notes on the study in general: Forecasting of ophthalmopathy progression by the model achieved over 55% sensitivity and around 77% specificity. Blood also harbored most expanded thyroid clonotypes above 0.001 frequency.

Germline V lookup: CDR1 MGHDK, CDR2 SYGVNS. The ends were cut back, 3 bases at V and 0 bases at J, with 12 bases in the middle. There are 16 residues in the CDR3. The table lists this clonotype with many counts. Its antigen is not known. The TCR was taken from a woman under 30 with Graves' ophthalmopathy. The specimen sequenced was peripheral blood. The chain has TRBV25-1 and TRBJ2-4; no firm D call. In nucleotides, the CDR3 is TGTGCCAGCAGTGACAATGAGAGGTTAGCCAAAAACATTCAGTACTTC. Translated, it gives CASSDNERLAKNIQYF.